This paragraph covers one TCR beta chain sequence. This record comes from a study of blood T cell repertoires in COVID-19. About the study: Sites in the United States, Italy and Spain provided acute and convalescent COVID-19 samples. Nucleic acid was either cDNA or gDNA, and it came from T cells, B-cell-depleted T cells, or PBMCs.

Under the authors' procedure: Amplifying reference gene primers gave estimates of nucleated cell counts. The assay was immunoSEQ multiplex PCR, and TCRdb's table has in-frame clones only and misses some. V and J calls plus clone size are reproduced from that table; the DNA served to infer D and trimming. The data contain 200,000 to 250,000 clones, approximately 80% of them singletons. V lost 1 base and J lost 0, with 11 bases in between. The CDR3 extends over 16 amino acids. The germline CDR1 and CDR2 sequences are SGHNT and YYREEE (reference sequence). The sequence was collected from an elderly woman with acute or convalescent COVID-19. Sample: peripheral blood. V usage is TRBV5-4 and J usage is TRBJ2-1; a weak D match, TRBD2 (6 bases). This chain's CDR3 is CASSLQSGGSYNEQFF. CDR3 nucleotides: TGTGCCAGCAGCTTGCAATCCGGGGGCTCCTACAATGAGCAGTTCTTC.